These 5 T cell receptor beta chains originate from one sample sequenced in a study of T cells after yellow fever vaccination. TCRdb called the 5' RACE reads again in MiXCR, with one record for every CDR3 protein. The sample includes approximately 160,000 distinct CDR3 sequences, roughly 9% of them seen just once. Sequencing was performed on CD8+ T cells sorted from PBMCs, taken 45 days after the yellow fever booster vaccination. The receptor source for this set is a man aged 18 to 30 who received the YFV17D yellow fever vaccine.

The gene calls are TRBV5-1 and TRBJ2-7; D may be TRBD1 (5 bases). The germline gives CDR1 SGHRS, CDR2 YFSETQ. The V end was cut by 0 bases, the J end by 4 bases, with 8 bases between. This CDR3 comprises 13 residues. The DNA of the CDR3 is TGCGCCAGCAGCTTGGGGGCAGGGTACGAGCAGTACGTC. As protein: CASSLGAGYEQYV.

This clonotype was found many times. The V and J genes are TRBV7-8 and TRBJ1-1, with 7 bases that match TRBD1. CDR1 SGHVS and CDR2 FQNEAQ come from the germline V gene. V was clipped by 1 base and J by 3 bases; unmatched bases: 2. The CDR3 loop spans 14 amino acids. CDR3 coding DNA: TGTGCCAGCAGCTTAGTTACAGGGGACACTGAAGCTTTCTTT. Its translation is CASSLVTGDTEAFF.

The genes are TRBV6-2 or TRBV6-3 and TRBJ2-7; D ambiguous. Trimming removed 5 bases from V and 0 bases from J, with 11 bases in between. Germline V gene data show CDR1 as MNHEY and CDR2 as SVGEGT. The length of the CDR3 is 14 residues. CDR3 sequence reads: CASSTGTSSYEQYF. The CDR3 DNA follows: TGTGCCAGCAGTACTGGAACGTCCTCCTACGAGCAGTACTTC.

J is TRBJ2-2 and V is TRBV5-1; D unclear. The V end was cut by 4 bases, the J end by 3 bases, with 16 bases between. The germline V gene has CDR1 SGHRS and CDR2 YFSETQ. The CDR3 has 16 amino acids. CDR3 sequence (DNA): TGCGCCAGCAGCGTGACAAACCCGAGTTACACCGGGGAGCTGTTTTTT. Translating it yields CASSVTNPSYTGELFF.

This clonotype has only a few counts. The chain links TRBV10-3 to TRBJ1-1; 8 positions match TRBD1. This CDR3 comprises 13 residues. Per the germline V gene, CDR1 is ENHRY and CDR2 is SYGVKD. After removal of 6 bases from V and 4 bases from J, the junction contained 4 bases not matched to a gene. The CDR3 nucleotides are TGTGCCATCAGGACAGGGGCGGGCACTGAAGCTTTCTTT. Protein: CAIRTGAGTEAFF.